This T cell receptor (beta chain) was recovered during a study of glioma-infiltrating T cells. The study, taken as a whole, reports: Only very few CDR3 sequences appeared in both tissue and blood.

V was cut by 3 bases and J by 5 bases, with 14 bases left in between. The CDR3 extends over 15 amino acids. This clonotype occurred a few times. Its antigen is as yet unknown. The iRepertoire nested amplicon-rescue multiplex PCR amplified TCR alpha and beta CDR3s from RNA. TCRdb ran MiXCR on the multiplex PCR reads and lists one entry per CDR3 protein. The profile covers roughly 190,000 distinct CDR3 sequences, with 30% to 40% appearing a single time and over 20% taken by the ten largest. The V call is TRBV12-3 or TRBV12-4, the J call TRBJ1-3; a possible D gene is TRBD1 (5 bases). Sample: glioma tissue, nonneoplastic brain tissue, or PBMCs (not recorded which). This receptor was obtained from a human donor with low-grade glioma or glioblastoma, undergoing nonglioma brain surgery, or in good health (not recorded which). The CDR3 sequence: CASSLLAGQRNTIYF. The CDR3 DNA reads TGTGCCAGCAGTTTGTTGGCAGGGCAGAGAAACACCATATATTTT.